One sample yielded the 23 T cell receptor beta chains listed below, sequenced in a study of control samples from healthy donors and cancer patients. Some clones are missing from TCRdb's copy, which holds only in-frame ones; the method was immunoSEQ multiplex PCR. Among some 120,000 clones listed, 90% to 95% were seen once. The sample consisted of blood. The receptors come from a young woman in good health.

This chain uses TRBV19 with TRBJ1-2; D is possibly TRBD1 (5 bases). Trimming pared 6 bases from V and 2 bases from J, leaving 13 bases between. Per the germline V gene, CDR1 is LNHDA and CDR2 is SQIVND (reference sequence). The CDR3 loop spans 14 amino acids. As DNA, the CDR3 is TGTGCCAGTAGGAGGGACGAAGAAAACTATGGCTACACCTTC. It is translated as CASRRDEENYGYTF. Based on the CDR3 plus reference TRBV19 and TRBJ1-2, the full variable domain is DGGITQSPKYLFRKEGQNVTLSCEQNLNHDAMYWYRQDPGQGLRLIYYSQIVNDFQKGDIAEGYSVSREKKESFPLTVTSAQKNPTAFYLCASRRDEENYGYTFGSGTRLTVV.

This clone appeared a single time. The chain is built from TRBV27 and TRBJ2-7; a weak D match, TRBD1 (6 bases). Germline loops: CDR1 MNHEY, CDR2 SMNVEV (reference sequence). Trimming left V 8 bases short and J 5 bases short, with 13 bases between. This CDR3 spans 12 amino acids. CDR3 coding DNA: TGTGCCAGCGGACACAGGGACCACGAGCAGTACTTC. It codes for CASGHRDHEQYF.

The chain uses TRBV28 and TRBJ1-3; possible D gene TRBD1, 6 bases. Germline-derived CDR1 and CDR2 are MDHEN and SYDVKM. The CDR3 length is 15 residues. Trimming removed 6 bases at V and 2 bases at J, with 14 bases between. CDR3 nucleotides: TGTGCCAGCAGGGCGGCGTCAGGGGCTGGAAACACCATATATTTT. It specifies CASRAASGAGNTIYF.

Here the CDR3 DNA reads TGTGCCAGCAGTTTATTAGGCTCGGCTCCTACCTACGAGCAGTACTTC. This gives the protein CASSLLGSAPTYEQYF. This chain links TRBV27 with TRBJ2-7; D is unresolved. The germline gives CDR1 MNHEY, CDR2 SMNVEV (reference sequence). This CDR3 has 16 amino acids. Trimming removed 1 base at V and 2 bases at J, with 15 bases between.

This sequence joins TRBV20-1 and TRBJ2-5; D unclear. The CDR3 length is 11 residues. Germline V gene data show CDR1 as DFQATT and CDR2 as SNEGSKA (reference sequence). The germline V and J ends were trimmed by 3 bases and 7 bases, with 9 bases remaining between them. The CDR3 is CSASIGATQYF. CDR3 nucleotide sequence: TGCAGTGCTAGTATCGGTGCGACCCAGTACTTC.

The rearrangement uses TRBV27 and TRBJ2-1; 12 positions match TRBD2. V lost 2 bases, J lost 0 bases, and 11 bases stayed unmatched. The CDR3 totals 20 residues. From germline, CDR1 is MNHEY and CDR2 SMNVEV (reference sequence). The CDR3 loop reads CASSLKHGLAGGRSYNEQFF. The CDR3 bases are TGTGCCAGCAGTTTAAAACATGGGCTAGCGGGAGGGCGCTCCTACAATGAGCAGTTCTTC.

The rearrangement uses TRBV29-1 and TRBJ1-1; 8 bases agree with TRBD1. The germline gives CDR1 SQVTM, CDR2 ANQGSEA. With V trimmed by 5 bases and J by 2 bases, 4 bases remained unmatched. This CDR3 spans 13 amino acids. This CDR3 is CSVHRGVNTEAFF. The CDR3, as DNA: TGCAGCGTTCACAGGGGGGTCAACACTGAAGCTTTCTTT.

This chain joins TRBV28 and TRBJ2-7; 8 positions agree with TRBD2. Trimming removed 3 bases from V and 7 bases from J; junction bases left unmatched: 17. Germline V CDR1 and CDR2: MDHEN, SYDVKM. The CDR3 contains 17 residues. The CDR3 reads CASSLAFSGSPPGEQYF. As DNA, the CDR3 is TGTGCCAGCAGTTTGGCGTTCAGCGGGAGCCCGCCGGGGGAGCAGTACTTC.

This clone appeared a single time. The rearrangement uses TRBV7-2 and TRBJ2-5; D ambiguous. This CDR3 contains 13 residues. The germline V gene encodes CDR1 SGHTA and CDR2 FQGNSA. Trimming removed 1 base from V and 1 base from J, with 4 bases in between. The CDR3 DNA is TGTGCCAGCAGCTTAGGTACCCAAGAGACCCAGTACTTC. Its translation is CASSLGTQETQYF.

A single count supports this clone. The chain couples TRBV24-1 to TRBJ2-2; D is possibly TRBD1 (5 bases). The V end lost 4 bases, the J end lost 6 bases, and 11 bases lay between the germline ends. Germline V gene sequence: CDR1 KGHDR, CDR2 SFDVKD. The CDR3 is 14 residues long. CDR3 DNA sequence: TGTGCCACCAGTGACCCTGGACAACCCGGGGAGCTGTTTTTT. It specifies CATSDPGQPGELFF.

This chain links TRBV10-3 with TRBJ1-1, with D unresolved. The CDR3 is made up of 13 amino acids. V dropped 3 bases and J dropped 0 bases, with 5 bases sitting between them. Germline CDR1 and CDR2: ENHRY and SYGVKD. In DNA form, the CDR3 reads TGTGCCATCAGTGACGGGATGAACACTGAAGCTTTCTTT. Residues: CAISDGMNTEAFF.

The rearrangement links TRBV4-3 to TRBJ1-1; D not certain. CDR1 is LGHNA, CDR2 YSLEER, per germline. V was shortened by 4 bases and J by 7 bases, with 28 bases between the two germline ends. The CDR3 length is 18 residues. CDR3 nucleotide sequence: TGCGCCAGCAGCCCTAAATATCTATCTCGGGGAGGATCGGTTGAAGCTTTCTTT. Translated: CASSPKYLSRGGSVEAFF.

This clone has only one observation. The V call is TRBV5-5, the J call TRBJ2-1; TRBD2 matches at 12 bases. Germline lookup yields CDR1 SGHKS and CDR2 YYEKEE (reference sequence). V was clipped by 1 base and J by 7 bases; unmatched bases: 12. CDR3 size: 18 residues. The CDR3 sequence is CASSLSLAGGFLLNEQFF. Written as DNA, the CDR3 is TGTGCCAGCAGCTTGAGTCTAGCGGGGGGGTTCCTTTTAAATGAGCAGTTCTTC.

The chain is built from TRBV7-2 and TRBJ2-1, with 8 bases aligning to TRBD1. Germline V gene data show CDR1 as SGHTA and CDR2 as FQGNSA. The CDR3 sequence is 16 residues long. V was pared by 5 bases and J by 7 bases, with 13 bases of the junction left unmatched. This chain's CDR3 is CASSQGAGIVRNEQFF. The CDR3 nucleotides are TGTGCCAGCAGCCAGGGGGCGGGAATCGTCCGGAATGAGCAGTTCTTC.

The CDR3: CASNRRGESSYEQYF. In nucleotides, the CDR3 is TGTGCCAGCAACCGACGCGGGGAAAGCTCCTACGAGCAGTACTTC. The J gene is TRBJ2-7, the V gene TRBV9, with D possibly matching TRBD2 (6 bases). With 6 bases removed from V and 0 bases from J, the gap between germline ends came to 16 bases. Germline CDR1 is SGDLS and CDR2 is YYNGEE. This CDR3 is 15 amino acids long.

The J gene is TRBJ1-4, the V gene TRBV5-6; no clear D. Per germline, CDR1 SGHDT and CDR2 YYEEEE. This CDR3 is 15 amino acids long. Trimming took 5 bases from V and 0 from J, leaving 11 bases between them. Here the CDR3 DNA reads TGTGCCAGCAGTCTCACAGCCGCAACTAATGAAAAACTGTTTTTT. Translation gives CASSLTAATNEKLFF.

The rearrangement links TRBV5-1 to TRBJ1-4; D perhaps matches TRBD1 (6 bases). Germline-derived CDR1 and CDR2 are SGHRS and YFSETQ. This CDR3 is 14 amino acids long. The germline V and J ends were trimmed by 2 bases and 7 bases, with 12 bases remaining between them. CDR3 sequence reads: CASSFNQGSEKLFF. CDR3 in DNA: TGCGCCAGCAGCTTCAACCAGGGGAGTGAAAAACTGTTTTTT. The full variable domain, in which reference TRBV5-1 and TRBJ1-4 provide the parts outside the CDR3, is KAGVTQTPRYLIKTRGQQVTLSCSPISGHRSVSWYQQTPGQGLQFLFEYFSETQRNKGNFPGRFSGRQFSNSRSEMNVSTLELGDSALYLCASSFNQGSEKLFFGSGTQLSVL.

The chain has TRBV15 and TRBJ1-3; D might be TRBD1 (5 bases). V was cut by 2 bases and J by 1 base, with 9 bases left in between. Germline lookup yields CDR1 LNHNV and CDR2 YYDKDF (reference sequence). The CDR3 has 15 amino acids. CDR3 nucleotides: TGTGCCACCAGCAGACAGGGAAGGTCTGGAAACACCATATATTTT. It codes for CATSRQGRSGNTIYF.

The chain carries TRBV6-2 or TRBV6-3 and TRBJ1-5, with a weak D call TRBD1 (5 bases). This CDR3 has 16 amino acids. The V end was cut by 4 bases, the J end by 7 bases, with 20 bases between. From germline, CDR1 is MNHEY and CDR2 SVGEGT. CDR3 bases: TGTGCCAGCAGTTCCCCCCAGCTCAGGGAGAGACAGCCCCAGCATTTT. It encodes CASSSPQLRERQPQHF.

This chain uses TRBV7-9 with TRBJ1-2; D call uncertain. This CDR3 comprises 14 residues. Per the germline V gene, CDR1 is SEHNR and CDR2 is FQNEAQ (reference sequence). Deletions cut 5 bases from V and 3 bases from J, with 13 bases between. The CDR3 is CASSQRATDYGYTF. The CDR3, as DNA: TGTGCCAGCAGCCAAAGGGCGACGGACTATGGCTACACCTTC.

The chain has TRBV7-2 and TRBJ2-5; D possibly corresponds to TRBD2 (5 bases). Germline CDR1 is SGHTA and CDR2 is FQGNSA. The CDR3 length is 12 residues. The germline V and J ends were trimmed by 5 bases and 5 bases, with 9 bases remaining between them. The CDR3, as DNA: TGTGCCAGCAGCCCATCGGGGGAGACCCAGTACTTC. Its protein is CASSPSGETQYF.

This rearrangement joins TRBV10-2 to TRBJ1-1, with D perhaps TRBD1 (5 bases). V was clipped by 8 bases and J by 11 bases, with 15 bases between them. CDR1 and CDR2 from the germline V gene are WSHSY and SAAADI. The CDR3 totals 11 residues. For the CDR3, the DNA is TGCGCCAGCGACGGCCAAGGGACGGCTTTCTTT. Encoded protein: CASDGQGTAFF.

The chain recombines TRBV4-1 with TRBJ2-2; 13 bases map to TRBD2. The trim removed 5 bases at V and 10 bases at J, leaving 4 bases unmatched. The CDR3 is 14 amino acids. Germline assignment: CDR1 MGHRA and CDR2 YSYEKL. CDR3 sequence reads: CASSSGLAGTELFF. The CDR3 DNA reads TGCGCCAGCAGCTCGGGACTAGCGGGAACGGAGCTGTTTTTT.